A selection of T cell receptor beta chains follows, all from one sample in a study of OX40 agonist ivuxolimab in advanced cancers. Profiled with immunoSEQ multiplex PCR; TCRdb holds only in-frame clones, not every one. The sample holds 55,000 to 70,000 clones; approximately 86% are singletons and the top ten take 0.88%. This specimen consisted of CD4+ or CD8+ T cells sorted from blood, obtained in a trial of the OX40 agonist ivuxolimab. The receptors come from an adult with an advanced solid tumor such as melanoma, head and neck, liver or kidney cancer. CDR3s include the opening cysteine and the closing phenylalanine or tryptophan. D genes are given only for firm matches. The listing skips clone size in some rows; elsewhere it reads once, few, many or a size class.

abundance,d_gene,j_gene,v_gene,CDR3nt,CDR3aa
.,.,TRBJ1-1,TRBV15,TGTGCCACCAGCAGAGAGTCAGGGTCTTGGGAGACTGAAGCTTTCTTT,CATSRESGSWETEAFF
.,TRBD2,TRBJ2-3,TRBV5-1,TGCGCCAGCAGCTTGGGGACTAGGCCCCCAGATACGCAGTATTTT,CASSLGTRPPDTQYF
.,TRBD2,TRBJ2-1,TRBV5-1,TGCGCCAGCAGCTTAAGTAGCGGGAGCCGCCAGTTCTTC,CASSLSSGSRQFF
.,.,TRBJ2-7,TRBV7-8,TGTGCCAGCAGCTTACATCCCCTGTACGAGCAGTACTTC,CASSLHPLYEQYF
.,TRBD1,TRBJ1-1,TRBV29-1,TGCAGCGGGCGACAGGGGTTGGGCACTGAAGCTTTCTTT,CSGRQGLGTEAFF
.,TRBD2,TRBJ2-2,TRBV7-2,TGTGCCAGCAGCTTGCTGGGACTAGCGGGGGGGAAAACCGGGGAGCTGTTTTTT,CASSLLGLAGGKTGELFF
.,.,TRBJ2-7,TRBV6-1,TGCGCCAGCATGACCGGACAGTACTACGAGCAGTACTTC,CASMTGQYYEQYF
once,TRBD2,TRBJ2-5,TRBV7-9,TGTGCCAGCAGCCCAAATAGGGACTACTGGGGCCAAGAGACCCAGTACTTC,CASSPNRDYWGQETQYF
.,.,TRBJ2-7,TRBV27,TGTGCCAGCAAGCTTCAGGATAGGAGCTACGAGCAGTACTTC,CASKLQDRSYEQYF
.,.,TRBJ2-3,TRBV19,TGTGCCAGTAACCAGGGGGATACGCAGTATTTT,CASNQGDTQYF
.,.,TRBJ2-1,TRBV7-7,TGTGCCAGCAGCAAGGAGACAGGTTGGGATGAGCAGTTCTTC,CASSKETGWDEQFF
.,.,TRBJ2-7,TRBV25-1,TGTGCCAGCAGTAGAACCTACGAGCAGTACTTC,CASSRTYEQYF
.,TRBD2,TRBJ2-1,TRBV10-3,TGTGCCATCAGTGGTGGGAAGACCGGGACTAGATCCGAGCAGTTCTTC,CAISGGKTGTRSEQFF
.,TRBD2,TRBJ2-5,TRBV10-1,TGCGCCAGCAGTGACGGGACTAGCGGAACCATAGAGACCCAGTACTTC,CASSDGTSGTIETQYF
.,TRBD1,TRBJ2-5,TRBV29-1,TGCAGCGTTGAACGGAACAGGGGGACGGAGACCCAGTACTTC,CSVERNRGTETQYF
.,.,TRBJ1-1,TRBV19,TGTGCCAGTAGTATAGCGGGTTTAAGGGCCGGAGGAACTGAAGCTTTCTTT,CASSIAGLRAGGTEAFF
.,.,TRBJ2-5,TRBV10-2,TGCGCCAGCAGTGTGGGAGCCCGGGAGACCCAGTACTTC,CASSVGARETQYF
.,TRBD2,TRBJ2-7,TRBV7-2,TGTGCCAGCAGCCCTACTAGCGGTTTCTCCTACGAGCAGTACTTC,CASSPTSGFSYEQYF
.,TRBD2,TRBJ2-5,TRBV5-4,TGTGCCAGCGGTGGGGGGGGAGAAGAGACCCAGTACTTC,CASGGGGEETQYF
.,.,TRBJ2-1,TRBV9,TGTGCCAGCAGCTCCAGGGTCTCTAGCACTGAGCAGTTCTTC,CASSSRVSSTEQFF
.,TRBD2,TRBJ2-3,TRBV9,TGTGCCAGCAGCGAAATACCGGGACTAGCAGATACGCAGTATTTT,CASSEIPGLADTQYF
.,TRBD1,TRBJ1-2,TRBV27,TGTGCCAGCAGTATCACCGACAGGGCTGGCTACACCTTC,CASSITDRAGYTF
.,TRBD2,TRBJ2-5,TRBV5-1,TGCGCCAGCAGGGGACTAGCGGGGGGGCCCCCTGAGACCCAGTACTTC,CASRGLAGGPPETQYF
.,.,TRBJ1-1,TRBV7-2,TGTGCCAGCAGCTACTCCGGGACTAGGAACACTGAAGCTTTCTTT,CASSYSGTRNTEAFF
.,.,TRBJ1-5,TRBV5-1,TGCGCCAGCAGCGTCTCGGGCATCGGGGAGTCCCAGCATTTT,CASSVSGIGESQHF
.,TRBD1,TRBJ2-1,TRBV18,TGTGCCAGCTCACAGGACAGGCTTCATGAGCAGTTCTTC,CASSQDRLHEQFF
once,.,TRBJ1-2,TRBV6-1,TGTGCCAGCAGTGAACCGTGGAAAGAGAACTATGGCTACACCTTC,CASSEPWKENYGYTF
.,.,TRBJ2-3,TRBV18,TGTGCCAGCTCACCACCCGGAGGTGCTACGCAGTATTTT,CASSPPGGATQYF
.,TRBD2,TRBJ2-3,TRBV5-1,TGCGCCAGCAGCCACCGGGGGGGCGACTACACAGATACGCAGTATTTT,CASSHRGGDYTDTQYF
.,.,TRBJ2-2,TRBV19,TGTGCCAGTAGGGCGGCACACAACACCGGGGAGCTGTTTTTT,CASRAAHNTGELFF
.,TRBD1,TRBJ2-2,TRBV6-6,TGTGCCAGCACCAAGACAGGGGTGGATTCCGGGGAGCTGTTTTTT,CASTKTGVDSGELFF
.,TRBD2,TRBJ2-3,TRBV4-2,TGTGCCAGCAGCCGGGCGGTGACAGGGGCGGCTAGCGGGAGGCCATCCACAGATACGCAGTATTTT,CASSRAVTGAASGRPSTDTQYF
.,.,TRBJ1-2,TRBV10-3,TGTGCCACCCTAGACAACTATGGCTACACCTTC,CATLDNYGYTF
.,TRBD1,TRBJ1-6,TRBV2,TGTGCCAGCAGTGTCCGGGACAGGGGTTCACCCCTCCACTTT,CASSVRDRGSPLHF
.,.,TRBJ2-7,TRBV5-6,TGTGCCAGCACCCCGATGGGCTACGAGCAGTACTTC,CASTPMGYEQYF
.,.,TRBJ1-1,TRBV5-4,TGTGCCAGCAGCTTGTTAACCAGGGTGAACACTGAAGCTTTCTTT,CASSLLTRVNTEAFF
once,TRBD1,TRBJ2-1,TRBV18,TGTGCCAGCTCATCGACAGGGACCCCTTACAATGAGCAGTTCTTC,CASSSTGTPYNEQFF
.,.,TRBJ1-1,TRBV4-1,TGCGCCAGCAGCCAGGGTATACAGGGGAACACTGAAGCTTTCTTT,CASSQGIQGNTEAFF
once,TRBD2,TRBJ2-3,TRBV9,TGTGCCAGCAGCGTAGAGGGACTAGCGGCCCTCACAGATACGCAGTATTTT,CASSVEGLAALTDTQYF
.,.,TRBJ1-2,TRBV2,TGTGCCAGCAGTGAAACAGGACCGGACTATGGCTACACCTTC,CASSETGPDYGYTF
.,.,TRBJ2-5,TRBV6-5,TGTGCCAGCAGTATCATGAAGGAAGAGACCCAGTACTTC,CASSIMKEETQYF
.,TRBD1,TRBJ1-5,TRBV30,TGTGCCTGGATCACAGGGGGGAGGTCCAATCAGCCCCAGCATTTT,CAWITGGRSNQPQHF
.,.,TRBJ1-1,TRBV28,TGTGCCAGCAGTTTATTGCAGGGAGACACTGAAGCTTTCTTT,CASSLLQGDTEAFF
.,.,TRBJ2-1,TRBV4-1,TGCGCCAGCAGCCAGCCAGGGGGGGGCTCCTACAATGAGCAGTTCTTC,CASSQPGGGSYNEQFF
few,.,TRBJ1-1,TRBV30,TGTGCCTGGAGTCCCCGAGAGCTTGAAGCTTTCTTT,CAWSPRELEAFF
.,TRBD1,TRBJ2-7,TRBV11-2,TGTGCCAGCAGTCGGACAGGGGGCTTTAGCGTCTACGAGCAGTACTTC,CASSRTGGFSVYEQYF
.,.,TRBJ1-2,TRBV7-9,TGTGCCAGCAGCTTAAGACAGACCCTTAACTATGGCTACACCTTC,CASSLRQTLNYGYTF
.,TRBD2,TRBJ2-7,TRBV10-3,TGTGCCATCAGTGAGTCTAGCGGGAGGTACGAGCAGTACTTC,CAISESSGRYEQYF
.,TRBD1,TRBJ2-1,TRBV5-1,TGCGCCAGCGGGACAGGAGGAAATGAGCAGTTCTTC,CASGTGGNEQFF
.,TRBD1,TRBJ1-4,TRBV11-2,TGTGCCAGCAGCTTGACAGGGGCTAATGAAAAACTGTTTTTT,CASSLTGANEKLFF
.,TRBD2,TRBJ2-1,TRBV6-4,TGTGCCAGCAGTGCCCTAGCGGGGGGGACCAATGAGCAGTTCTTC,CASSALAGGTNEQFF